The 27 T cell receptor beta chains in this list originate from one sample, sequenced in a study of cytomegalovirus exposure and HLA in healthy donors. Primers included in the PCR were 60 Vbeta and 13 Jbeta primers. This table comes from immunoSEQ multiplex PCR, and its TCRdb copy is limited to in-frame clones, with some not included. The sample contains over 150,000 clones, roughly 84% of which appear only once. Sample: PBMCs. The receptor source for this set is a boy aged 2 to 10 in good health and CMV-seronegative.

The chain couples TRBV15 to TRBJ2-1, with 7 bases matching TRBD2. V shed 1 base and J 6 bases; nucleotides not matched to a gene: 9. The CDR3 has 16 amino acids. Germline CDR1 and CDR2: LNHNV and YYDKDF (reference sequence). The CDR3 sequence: CATSRGGGEGGNEQFF. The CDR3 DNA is TGTGCCACCAGCAGAGGCGGGGGAGAAGGTGGCAATGAGCAGTTCTTC. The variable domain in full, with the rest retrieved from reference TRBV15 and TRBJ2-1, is DAMVIQNPRYQVTQFGKPVTLSCSQTLNHNVMYWYQQKSSQAPKLLFHYYDKDFNNEADTPDNFQSRRPNTSFCFLDIRSPGLGDTAMYLCATSRGGGEGGNEQFFGPGTRLTVL.

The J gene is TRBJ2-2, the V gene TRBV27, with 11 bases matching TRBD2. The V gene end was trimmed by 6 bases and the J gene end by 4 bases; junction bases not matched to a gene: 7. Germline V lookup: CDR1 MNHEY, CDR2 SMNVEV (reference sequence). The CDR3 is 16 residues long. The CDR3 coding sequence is TGTGCCAGCAGGTTAGCGGGAGGGCCTAGCACCGGGGAGCTGTTTTTT. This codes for CASRLAGGPSTGELFF.

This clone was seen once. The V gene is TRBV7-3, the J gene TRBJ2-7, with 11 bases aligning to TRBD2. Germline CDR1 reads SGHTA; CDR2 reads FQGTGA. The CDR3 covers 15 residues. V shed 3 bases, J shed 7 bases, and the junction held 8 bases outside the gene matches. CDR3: CASSFQLAGVREQYF. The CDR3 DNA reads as TGTGCCAGCAGCTTCCAACTAGCGGGAGTAAGAGAGCAGTACTTC.

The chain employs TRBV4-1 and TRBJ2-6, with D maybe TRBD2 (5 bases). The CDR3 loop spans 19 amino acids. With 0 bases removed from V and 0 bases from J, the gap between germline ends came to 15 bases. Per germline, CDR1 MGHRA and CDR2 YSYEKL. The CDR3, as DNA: TGCGCCAGCAGCCAAGATCCCCTGGACTCTTACTCTGGGGCCAACGTCCTGACTTTC. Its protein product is CASSQDPLDSYSGANVLTF.

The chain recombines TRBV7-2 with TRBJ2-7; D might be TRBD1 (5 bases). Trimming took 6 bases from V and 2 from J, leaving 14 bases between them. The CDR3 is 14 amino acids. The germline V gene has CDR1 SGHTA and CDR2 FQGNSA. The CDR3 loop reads CASSHQGYAYEQYF. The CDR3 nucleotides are TGTGCCAGCAGTCATCAGGGATACGCCTACGAGCAGTACTTC.

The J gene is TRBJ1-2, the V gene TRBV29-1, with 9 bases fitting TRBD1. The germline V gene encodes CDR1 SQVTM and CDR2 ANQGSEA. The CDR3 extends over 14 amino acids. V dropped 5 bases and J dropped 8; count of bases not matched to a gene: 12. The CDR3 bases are TGCAGCGTTCCTGCTGGGGACAGGGTAGTAGGCTACACCTTC. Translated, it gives CSVPAGDRVVGYTF. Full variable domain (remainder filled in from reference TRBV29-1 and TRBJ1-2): SAVISQKPSRDICQRGTSLTIQCQVDSQVTMMFWYRQQPGQSLTLIATANQGSEATYESGFVIDKFPISRPNLTFSTLTVSNMSPEDSSIYLCSVPAGDRVVGYTFGSGTRLTVV.

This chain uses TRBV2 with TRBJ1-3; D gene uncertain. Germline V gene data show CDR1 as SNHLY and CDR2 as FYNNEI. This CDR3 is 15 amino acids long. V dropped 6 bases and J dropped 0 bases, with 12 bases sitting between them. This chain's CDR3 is CASRREARSGNTIYF. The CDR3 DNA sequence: TGTGCCAGCAGGAGGGAAGCCCGCTCTGGAAACACCATATATTTT.

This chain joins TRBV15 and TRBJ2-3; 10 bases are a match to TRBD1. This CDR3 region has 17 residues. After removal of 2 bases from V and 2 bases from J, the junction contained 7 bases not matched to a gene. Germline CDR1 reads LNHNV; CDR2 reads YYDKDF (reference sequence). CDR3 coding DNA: TGTGCCACCAGCAGACAACCAGGGACAGGGGACACAGATACGCAGTATTTT. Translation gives CATSRQPGTGDTDTQYF.

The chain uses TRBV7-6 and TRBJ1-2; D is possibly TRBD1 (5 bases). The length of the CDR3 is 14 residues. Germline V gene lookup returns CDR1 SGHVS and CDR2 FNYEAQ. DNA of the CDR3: TGTGCAACCGGCGGGGGGGGGATTAACTATGGCTACACCTTC. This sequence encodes CATGGGGINYGYTF.

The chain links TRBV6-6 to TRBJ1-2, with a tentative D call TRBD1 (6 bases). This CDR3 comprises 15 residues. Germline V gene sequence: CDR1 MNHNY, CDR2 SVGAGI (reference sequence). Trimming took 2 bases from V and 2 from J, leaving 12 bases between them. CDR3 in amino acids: CASSYPPDRNYGYTF. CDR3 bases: TGTGCCAGCAGTTACCCACCAGACAGGAACTATGGCTACACCTTC.

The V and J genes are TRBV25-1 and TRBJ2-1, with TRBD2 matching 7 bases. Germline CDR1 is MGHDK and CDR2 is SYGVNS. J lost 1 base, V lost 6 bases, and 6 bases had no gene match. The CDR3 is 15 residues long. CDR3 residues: CASRIGGSSYNEQFF. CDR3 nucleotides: TGTGCCAGCAGAATCGGCGGGAGTTCCTACAATGAGCAGTTCTTC.

In nucleotides, the CDR3 is TGCGCCAGCGGTAGGCAGGCAGGCTCCTACGAGCAGTACTTC. Translation gives CASGRQAGSYEQYF. The J gene is TRBJ2-5, the V gene TRBV5-1; no reliable D call. Matching the DNA end better, TRBJ2-7 makes the J call doubtful. The CDR3 length is 14 residues. CDR1 and CDR2 from the germline V gene are SGHRS and YFSETQ.

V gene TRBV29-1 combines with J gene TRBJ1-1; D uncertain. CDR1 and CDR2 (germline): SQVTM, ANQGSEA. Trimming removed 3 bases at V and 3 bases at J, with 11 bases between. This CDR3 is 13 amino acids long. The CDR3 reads CSVEEGTYTEAFF. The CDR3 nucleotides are TGCAGCGTTGAGGAGGGAACGTACACTGAAGCTTTCTTT.

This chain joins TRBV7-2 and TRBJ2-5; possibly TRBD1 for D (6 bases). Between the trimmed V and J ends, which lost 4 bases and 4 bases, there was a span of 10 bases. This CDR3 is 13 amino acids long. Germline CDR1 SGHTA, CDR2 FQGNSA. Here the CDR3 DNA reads TGTGCCAGCAGCTCACAGGGTGGAGAGACCCAGTACTTC. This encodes CASSSQGGETQYF.

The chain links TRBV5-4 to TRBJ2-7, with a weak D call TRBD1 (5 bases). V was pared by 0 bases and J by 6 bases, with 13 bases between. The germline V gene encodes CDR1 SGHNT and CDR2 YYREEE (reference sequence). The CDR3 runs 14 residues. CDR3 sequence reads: CASSLGARVPEQYF. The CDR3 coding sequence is TGTGCCAGCAGCTTGGGCGCCAGGGTGCCCGAGCAGTACTTC.

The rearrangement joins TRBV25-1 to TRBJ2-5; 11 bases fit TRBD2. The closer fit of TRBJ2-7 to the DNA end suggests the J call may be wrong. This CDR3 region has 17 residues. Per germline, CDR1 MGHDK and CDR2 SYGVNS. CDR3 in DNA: TGTGCCAGCAGTGAATACTTTAGCGGGAGGGAGTCCTACGAGCAGTACTTC. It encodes CASSEYFSGRESYEQYF.

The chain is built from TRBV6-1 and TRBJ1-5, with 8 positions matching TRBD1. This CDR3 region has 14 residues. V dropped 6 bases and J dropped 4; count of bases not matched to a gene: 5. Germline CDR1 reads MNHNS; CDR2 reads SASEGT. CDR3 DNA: TGTGCCAGCAGGGGGGGACAGGAGAATCAGCCCCAGCATTTT. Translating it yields CASRGGQENQPQHF.

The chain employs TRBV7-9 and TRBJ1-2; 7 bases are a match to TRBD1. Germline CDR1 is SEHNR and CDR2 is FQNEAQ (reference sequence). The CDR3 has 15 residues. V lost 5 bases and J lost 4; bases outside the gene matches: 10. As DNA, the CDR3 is TGTGCCAGCAGCCCCGTAATTCAGGGGGGCTATGGCTACACCTTC. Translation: CASSPVIQGGYGYTF. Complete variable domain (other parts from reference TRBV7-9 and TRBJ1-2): DTGVSQNPRHKITKRGQNVTFRCDPISEHNRLYWYRQTLGQGPEFLTYFQNEAQLEKSRLLSDRFSAERPKGSFSTLEIQRTEQGDSAMYLCASSPVIQGGYGYTFGSGTRLTVV.

CDR3 protein: CASSIEAAGDYGYTF. The CDR3 DNA reads TGTGCCAGTAGTATAGAGGCAGCAGGGGACTATGGCTACACCTTC. This chain connects TRBV19 to TRBJ1-2; TRBD1 might be the D (6 bases). The CDR3 is made up of 15 amino acids. Germline CDR1 is LNHDA and CDR2 is SQIVND (reference sequence). Trimming removed 0 bases from V and 3 bases from J, with 11 bases in between.

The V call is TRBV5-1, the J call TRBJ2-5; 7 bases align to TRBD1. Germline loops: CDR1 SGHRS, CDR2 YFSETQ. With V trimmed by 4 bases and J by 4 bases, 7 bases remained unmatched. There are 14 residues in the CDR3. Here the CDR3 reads CASSQAGGRETQYF. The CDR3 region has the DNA TGCGCCAGCAGCCAAGCAGGGGGAAGAGAGACCCAGTACTTC.

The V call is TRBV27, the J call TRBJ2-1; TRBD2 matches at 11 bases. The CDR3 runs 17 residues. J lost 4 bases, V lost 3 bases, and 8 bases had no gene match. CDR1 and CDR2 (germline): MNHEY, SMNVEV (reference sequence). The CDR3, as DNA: TGTGCCAGCAGTTTTAGCGGGAGGGCCCGTTTTTACAATGAGCAGTTCTTC. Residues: CASSFSGRARFYNEQFF.

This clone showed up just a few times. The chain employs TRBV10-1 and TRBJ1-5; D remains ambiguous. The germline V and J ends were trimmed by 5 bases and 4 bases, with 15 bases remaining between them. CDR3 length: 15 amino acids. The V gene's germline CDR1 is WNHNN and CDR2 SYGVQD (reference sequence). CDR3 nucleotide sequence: TGCGCCAGCAGTCTGATGATCCCCAGGAATCAGCCCCAGCATTTT. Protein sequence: CASSLMIPRNQPQHF.

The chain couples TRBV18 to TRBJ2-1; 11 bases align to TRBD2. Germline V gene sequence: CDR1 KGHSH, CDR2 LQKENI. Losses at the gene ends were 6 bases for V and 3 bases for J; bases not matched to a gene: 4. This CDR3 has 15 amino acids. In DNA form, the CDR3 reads TGTGCCAGCTCGCTCGGGACTAGCGGCTACAATGAGCAGTTCTTC. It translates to CASSLGTSGYNEQFF.

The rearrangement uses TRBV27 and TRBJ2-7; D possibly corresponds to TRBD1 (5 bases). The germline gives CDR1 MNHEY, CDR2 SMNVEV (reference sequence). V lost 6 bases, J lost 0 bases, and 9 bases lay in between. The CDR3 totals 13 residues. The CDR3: CASSYDSSYEQYF. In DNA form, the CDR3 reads TGTGCCAGCAGCTATGACAGCTCCTACGAGCAGTACTTC.

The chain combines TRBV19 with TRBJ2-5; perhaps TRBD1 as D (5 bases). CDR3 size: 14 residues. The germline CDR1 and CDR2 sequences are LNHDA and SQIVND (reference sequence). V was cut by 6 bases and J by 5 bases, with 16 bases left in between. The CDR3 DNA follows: TGTGCCAGTAGGATCCGCAGGGATTCGGAGACCCAGTACTTC. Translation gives CASRIRRDSETQYF. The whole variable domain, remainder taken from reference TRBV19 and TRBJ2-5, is DGGITQSPKYLFRKEGQNVTLSCEQNLNHDAMYWYRQDPGQGLRLIYYSQIVNDFQKGDIAEGYSVSREKKESFPLTVTSAQKNPTAFYLCASRIRRDSETQYFGPGTRLLVL.

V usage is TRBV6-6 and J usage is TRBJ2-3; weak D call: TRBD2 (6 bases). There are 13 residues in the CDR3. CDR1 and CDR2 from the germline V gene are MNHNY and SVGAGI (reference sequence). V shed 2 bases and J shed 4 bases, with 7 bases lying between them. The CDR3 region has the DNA TGTGCCAGCAGTTACACTAGCCCAGATACGCAGTATTTT. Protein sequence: CASSYTSPDTQYF.

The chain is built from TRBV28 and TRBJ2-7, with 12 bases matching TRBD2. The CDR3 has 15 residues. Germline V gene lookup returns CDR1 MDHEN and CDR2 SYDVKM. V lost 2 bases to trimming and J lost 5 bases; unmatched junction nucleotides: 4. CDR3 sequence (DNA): TGTGCCAGCAGTTTACTAGCGGGAGGGCCCAACGAGCAGTACTTC. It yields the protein CASSLLAGGPNEQYF.